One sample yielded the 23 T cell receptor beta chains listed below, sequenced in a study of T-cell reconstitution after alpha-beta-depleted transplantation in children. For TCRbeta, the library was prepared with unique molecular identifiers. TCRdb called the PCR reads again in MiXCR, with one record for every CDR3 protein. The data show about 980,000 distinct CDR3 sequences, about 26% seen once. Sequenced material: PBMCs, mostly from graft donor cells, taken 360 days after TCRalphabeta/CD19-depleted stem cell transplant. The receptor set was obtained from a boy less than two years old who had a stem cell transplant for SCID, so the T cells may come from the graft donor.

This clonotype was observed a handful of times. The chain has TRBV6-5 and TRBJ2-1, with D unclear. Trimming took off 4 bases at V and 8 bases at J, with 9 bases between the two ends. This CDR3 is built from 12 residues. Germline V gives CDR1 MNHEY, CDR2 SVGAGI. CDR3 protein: CASSSIWDEQFF. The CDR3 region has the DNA TGTGCCAGCAGTTCAATCTGGGATGAGCAGTTCTTC.

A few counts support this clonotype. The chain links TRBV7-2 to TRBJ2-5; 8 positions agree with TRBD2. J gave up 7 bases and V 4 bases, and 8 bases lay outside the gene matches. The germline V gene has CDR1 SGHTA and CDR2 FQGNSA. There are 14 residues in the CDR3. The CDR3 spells CASSSPGGRGTQYF. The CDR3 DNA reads TGTGCCAGCAGCTCTCCGGGGGGGAGAGGGACCCAGTACTTC.

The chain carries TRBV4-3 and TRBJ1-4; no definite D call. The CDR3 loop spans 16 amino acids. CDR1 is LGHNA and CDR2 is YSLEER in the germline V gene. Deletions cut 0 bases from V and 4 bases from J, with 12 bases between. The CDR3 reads CASSQEAARVNEKLFF. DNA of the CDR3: TGCGCCAGCAGCCAAGAGGCAGCGAGGGTTAATGAAAAACTGTTTTTT.

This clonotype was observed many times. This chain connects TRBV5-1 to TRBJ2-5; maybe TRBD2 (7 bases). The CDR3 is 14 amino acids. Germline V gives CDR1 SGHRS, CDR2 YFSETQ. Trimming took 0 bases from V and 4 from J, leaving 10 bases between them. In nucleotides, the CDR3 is TGCGCCAGCAGCTTGGGCGGGGGCTTAGAGACCCAGTACTTC. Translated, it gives CASSLGGGLETQYF. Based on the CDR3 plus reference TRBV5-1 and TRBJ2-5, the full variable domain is KAGVTQTPRYLIKTRGQQVTLSCSPISGHRSVSWYQQTPGQGLQFLFEYFSETQRNKGNFPGRFSGRQFSNSRSEMNVSTLELGDSALYLCASSLGGGLETQYFGPGTRLLVL.

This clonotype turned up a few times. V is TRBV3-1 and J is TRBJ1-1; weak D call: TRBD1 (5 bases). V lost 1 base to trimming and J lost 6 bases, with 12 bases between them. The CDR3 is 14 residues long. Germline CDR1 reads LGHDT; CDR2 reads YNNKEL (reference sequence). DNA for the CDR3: TGTGCCAGCAGCCAAGGATACCAGGGCTCTGAAGCTTTCTTT. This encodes CASSQGYQGSEAFF.

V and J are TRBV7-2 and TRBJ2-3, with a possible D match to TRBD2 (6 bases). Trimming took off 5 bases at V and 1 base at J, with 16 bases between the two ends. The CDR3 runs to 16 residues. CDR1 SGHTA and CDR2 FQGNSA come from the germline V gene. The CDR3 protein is CASSIGGSLGTDTQYF. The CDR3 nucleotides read TGTGCCAGCAGCATTGGGGGGTCCCTGGGCACAGATACGCAGTATTTT.

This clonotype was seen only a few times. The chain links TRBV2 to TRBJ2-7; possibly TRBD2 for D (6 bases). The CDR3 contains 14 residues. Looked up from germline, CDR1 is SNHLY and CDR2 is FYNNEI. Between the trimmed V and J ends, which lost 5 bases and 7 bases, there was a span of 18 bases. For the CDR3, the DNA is TGTGCCAGCAGTTTCGGGGGAGCGGTTAGGGAGCAGTACTTC. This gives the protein CASSFGGAVREQYF.

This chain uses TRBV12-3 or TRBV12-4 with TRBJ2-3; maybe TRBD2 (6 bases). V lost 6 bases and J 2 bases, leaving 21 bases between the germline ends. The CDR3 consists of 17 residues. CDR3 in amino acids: CASSPLHSGLNTDTQYF. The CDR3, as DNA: TGTGCCAGCAGCCCACTCCATAGCGGCTTGAACACAGATACGCAGTATTTT.

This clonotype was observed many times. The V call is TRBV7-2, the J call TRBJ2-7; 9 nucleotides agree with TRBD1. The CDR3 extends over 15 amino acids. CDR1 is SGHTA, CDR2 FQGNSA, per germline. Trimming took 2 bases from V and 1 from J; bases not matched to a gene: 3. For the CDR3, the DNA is TGTGCCAGCAGCTTATTCGGGACAGGGTCCTACGAGCAGTACTTC. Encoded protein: CASSLFGTGSYEQYF.

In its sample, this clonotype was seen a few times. The CDR3 loop is CSAGASSPVNQPQHF. The DNA of the CDR3 is TGCAGTGCTGGGGCCTCGTCTCCCGTGAATCAGCCCCAGCATTTT. This chain uses TRBV20-1 with TRBJ1-5, with D perhaps TRBD1 (5 bases). V shed 5 bases and J shed 4 bases, with 18 bases lying between them. Looked up from germline, CDR1 is DFQATT and CDR2 is SNEGSKA (reference sequence). The CDR3 has 15 residues.

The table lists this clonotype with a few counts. This CDR3 reads CAISDLSVQEAWETQYF. CDR3 nucleotides: TGTGCCATCAGTGATCTTTCGGTCCAGGAAGCGTGGGAGACCCAGTACTTC. The V and J genes are TRBV10-3 and TRBJ2-5; the D is unclear. The germline gives CDR1 ENHRY, CDR2 SYGVKD. This CDR3 is 17 amino acids long. Trimming took 3 bases from V and 5 from J, leaving 22 bases between them.

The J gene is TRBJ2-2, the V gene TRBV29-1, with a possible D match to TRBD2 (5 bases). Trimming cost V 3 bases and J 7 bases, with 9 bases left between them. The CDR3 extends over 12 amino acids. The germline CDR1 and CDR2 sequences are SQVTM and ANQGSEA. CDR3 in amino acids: CSVESEGGELFF. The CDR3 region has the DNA TGCAGCGTTGAGAGTGAGGGCGGGGAGCTGTTTTTT.

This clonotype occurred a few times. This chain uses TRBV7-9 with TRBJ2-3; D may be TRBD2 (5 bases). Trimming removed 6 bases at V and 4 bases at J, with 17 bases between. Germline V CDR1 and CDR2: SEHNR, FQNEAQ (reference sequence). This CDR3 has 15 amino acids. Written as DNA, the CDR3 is TGTGCCAGCAGTCCGCTAATGGCCGGGGCAGATACGCAGTATTTT. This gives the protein CASSPLMAGADTQYF.

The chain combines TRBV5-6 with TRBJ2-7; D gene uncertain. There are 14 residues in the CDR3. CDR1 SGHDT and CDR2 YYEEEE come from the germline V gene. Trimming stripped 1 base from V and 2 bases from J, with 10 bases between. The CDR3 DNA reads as TGTGCCAGCAGCTTGCGTCGGGTGCCCTACGAGCAGTACTTC. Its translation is CASSLRRVPYEQYF.

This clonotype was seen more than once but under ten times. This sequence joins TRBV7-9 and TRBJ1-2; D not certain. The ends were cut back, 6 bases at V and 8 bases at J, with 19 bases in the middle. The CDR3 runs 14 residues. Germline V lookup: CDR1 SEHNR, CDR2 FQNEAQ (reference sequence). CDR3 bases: TGTGCCAGCAGTAAGACCGTCGGGCTGGGGGGCTACACCTTC. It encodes CASSKTVGLGGYTF.

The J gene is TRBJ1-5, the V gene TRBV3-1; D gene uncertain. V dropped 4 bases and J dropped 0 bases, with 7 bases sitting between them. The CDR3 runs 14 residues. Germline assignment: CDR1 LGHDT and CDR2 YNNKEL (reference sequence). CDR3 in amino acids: CASSPRNSNQPQHF. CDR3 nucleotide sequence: TGTGCCAGCAGCCCACGGAATAGCAATCAGCCCCAGCATTTT.

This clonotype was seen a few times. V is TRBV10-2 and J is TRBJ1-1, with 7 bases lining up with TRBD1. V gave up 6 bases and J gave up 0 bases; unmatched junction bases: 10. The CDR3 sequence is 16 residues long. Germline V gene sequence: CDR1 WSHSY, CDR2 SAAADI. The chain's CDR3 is CASRETGFRMNTEAFF. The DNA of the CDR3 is TGCGCCAGCAGGGAGACAGGGTTTAGGATGAACACTGAAGCTTTCTTT.

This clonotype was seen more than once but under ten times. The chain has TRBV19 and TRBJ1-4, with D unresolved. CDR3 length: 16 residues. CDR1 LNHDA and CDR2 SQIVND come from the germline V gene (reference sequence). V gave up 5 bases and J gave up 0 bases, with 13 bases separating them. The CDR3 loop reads CASSLDGLATNEKLFF. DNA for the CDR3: TGTGCCAGTAGTCTCGACGGCCTAGCAACTAATGAAAAACTGTTTTTT.

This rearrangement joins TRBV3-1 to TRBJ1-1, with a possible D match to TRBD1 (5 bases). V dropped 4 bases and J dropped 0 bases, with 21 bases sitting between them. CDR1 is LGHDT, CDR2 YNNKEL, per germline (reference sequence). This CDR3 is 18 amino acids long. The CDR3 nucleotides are TGTGCCAGCAGCCGGGGACTAGGACGGTGGAACATGAACACTGAAGCTTTCTTT. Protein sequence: CASSRGLGRWNMNTEAFF.

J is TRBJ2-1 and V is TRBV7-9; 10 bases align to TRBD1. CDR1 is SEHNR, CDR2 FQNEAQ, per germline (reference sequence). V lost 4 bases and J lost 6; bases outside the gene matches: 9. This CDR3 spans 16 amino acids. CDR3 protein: CASSSPGTGVGNEQFF. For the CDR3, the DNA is TGTGCCAGCAGCTCCCCCGGGACAGGGGTTGGCAATGAGCAGTTCTTC.

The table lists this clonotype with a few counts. The CDR3: CASSLNPDRRTETQYF. The CDR3 DNA is TGTGCCAGCAGTTTAAACCCCGACAGGAGGACGGAGACCCAGTACTTC. The chain carries TRBV12-3 or TRBV12-4 and TRBJ2-5; TRBD1 might be the D (6 bases). The CDR3 extends over 16 amino acids. Trimming took off 2 bases at V and 5 bases at J, with 18 bases between the two ends.

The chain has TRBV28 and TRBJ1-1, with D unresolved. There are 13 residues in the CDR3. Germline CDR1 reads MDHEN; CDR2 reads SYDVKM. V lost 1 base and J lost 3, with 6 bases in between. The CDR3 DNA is TGTGCCAGCAGTTTATCGTCCCACACTGAAGCTTTCTTT. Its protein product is CASSLSSHTEAFF.

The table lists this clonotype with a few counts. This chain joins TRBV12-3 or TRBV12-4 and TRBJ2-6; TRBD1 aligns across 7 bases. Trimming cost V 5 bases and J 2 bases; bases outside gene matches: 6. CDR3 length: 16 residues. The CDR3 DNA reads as TGTGCCAGCAGTATACACAGGGGAACTGGGGCCAACGTCCTGACTTTC. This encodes CASSIHRGTGANVLTF.